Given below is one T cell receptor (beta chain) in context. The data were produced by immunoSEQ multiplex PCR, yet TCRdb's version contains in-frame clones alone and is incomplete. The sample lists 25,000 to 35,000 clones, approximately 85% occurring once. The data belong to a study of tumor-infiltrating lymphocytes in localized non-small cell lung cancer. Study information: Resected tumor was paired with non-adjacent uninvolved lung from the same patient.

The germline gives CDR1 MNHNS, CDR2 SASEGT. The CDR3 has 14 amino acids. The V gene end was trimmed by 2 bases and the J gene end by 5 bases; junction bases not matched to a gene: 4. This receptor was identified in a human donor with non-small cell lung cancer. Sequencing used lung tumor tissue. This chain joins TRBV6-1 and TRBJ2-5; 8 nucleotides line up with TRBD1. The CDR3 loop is CASSERQGMETQYF. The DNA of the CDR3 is TGTGCCAGCAGTGAAAGACAGGGGATGGAGACCCAGTACTTC.